This TCR beta chain was recorded in a study of OX40 agonist ivuxolimab in advanced cancers. Overall study context: Eligibility rules accepted prior anti-PD-1, anti-PD-L1 or anti-CTLA-4 therapy, and 30% to 40% had some.

CDR3 size: 13 residues. V was pared by 0 bases and J by 3 bases, with 6 bases between. CDR1 and CDR2 (germline): SGDLS, YYNGEE. Profiled with immunoSEQ multiplex PCR; TCRdb holds only in-frame clones, not every one. The repertoire holds some 62,000 clones, with over 80% as singletons. The gene calls are TRBV9 and TRBJ1-2; D call uncertain. The TCR originated in an adult with an advanced solid tumor such as melanoma, head and neck, liver or kidney cancer. Sequenced here: CD4+ or CD8+ T cells sorted from blood, sampled in a trial of the OX40 agonist ivuxolimab. The DNA for the CDR3 is TGTGCCAGCAGCGTAGGGACGGACTATGGCTACACCTTC. Encoded protein: CASSVGTDYGYTF.